The 2 T cell receptor beta chains in this list originate from one sample, sequenced in a study of blood T cell repertoires in COVID-19. TCRdb's copy holds only in-frame clones and misses some; the assay was immunoSEQ multiplex PCR. The sample lists more than 55,000 clones; approximately 90% were seen once. Sequencing was performed on peripheral blood. The receptor source for this set is a human donor with active COVID-19. The donor label of this sample is uncertain.

The rearrangement joins TRBV11-1 to TRBJ2-3; 8 positions agree with TRBD2. Germline V gene lookup returns CDR1 SGHAT and CDR2 FQDESV (reference sequence). V gave up 0 bases and J gave up 0 bases; unmatched junction bases: 2. CDR3 size: 16 residues. DNA for the CDR3: TGTGCCAGCAGCTTAGCGACTAGCGTTAGCACAGATACGCAGTATTTT. This translates into CASSLATSVSTDTQYF.

The count of this clone is one. V is TRBV24-1 and J is TRBJ1-6; D unclear. Trimming cost V 3 bases and J 5 bases, with 7 bases left between them. The CDR3 contains 14 residues. The germline CDR1 and CDR2 sequences are KGHDR and SFDVKD. CDR3 amino acids: CATSDLYDNSPLHF. The CDR3 DNA follows: TGTGCCACCAGTGATCTATACGATAATTCACCCCTCCACTTT.